This T cell receptor beta chain originates from a study of metastatic and nonmetastatic thyroid tumors. The overall study: Repertoires from malignant and benign thyroid patients were compared across blood and tumor or nodule tissue.

Study outcomes and limitations: For both blood and tumor, malignant thyroid tumors reportedly showed significantly higher TCR beta diversity than benign nodules did.

CDR3 length: 16 amino acids. Unmatched junction bases numbered 13, after V lost 6 bases and J lost 4 bases. The V gene's germline CDR1 is MDHEN and CDR2 SYDVKM. No patient received treatment before thyroid surgery. This clone ranks as medium-sized. The target antigen is unknown. Original methodology: Clinicopathological groups differed in CDR3, with these differences serving to build a distant-metastasis classifier for papillary thyroid cancer. Via MiXCR, TCRdb re-called the PCR reads. What appears here as the V and J calls and clone size reflects TCRdb's work, not the paper's. The data contain 35,000 to 45,000 clones, around 10% of them seen just once; the ten biggest clones take up approximately 10%.

The rearrangement joins TRBV28 to TRBJ2-7; 9 bases match TRBD1. The receptor comes from a male donor with papillary thyroid cancer or a benign thyroid nodule (not recorded which). Some clones in this sample may be carry-over from other donors' samples. Sequencing input: blood. CDR3 protein: CASRPHAGDRVYEQYF. CDR3 coding DNA: TGTGCCAGCAGGCCCCACGCGGGGGACAGGGTGTACGAGCAGTACTTC.